A selection of T cell receptor beta chains follows, all from one sample in a study of blood T cell repertoires in COVID-19. Profiled with immunoSEQ multiplex PCR; TCRdb holds only in-frame clones, not every one. The sample shows under 300,000 clones, about nine tenths of them seen only once. What was sequenced was PBMCs or T cells enriched from blood (not recorded which). All receptors derive from a woman aged 40 to 49 with acute COVID-19. Each CDR3 is given with its conserved first and last residue. The D gene is left open where the match is weak. Only some rows state a clone size, as once, few, many or a class for expanded clones.

d_call	clone_size	v_call	j_call	cdr3_aa	cdr3_nt
TRBD1	few	TRBV19	TRBJ1-1	CATLRQGNTEAFF	TGTGCCACTTTACGACAGGGCAACACTGAAGCTTTCTTT
-	once	TRBV5-6	TRBJ1-3	CASSATGHSGNTIYF	TGTGCCAGCAGCGCGACAGGACATTCTGGAAACACCATATATTTT
-	-	TRBV28	TRBJ2-7	CASSLNSGYEQYF	TGTGCCAGCAGTTTAAACTCAGGATACGAGCAGTACTTC
TRBD1	-	TRBV28	TRBJ1-2	CASRRTGSYGYTF	TGTGCCAGCAGACGGACAGGGTCCTATGGCTACACCTTC
TRBD1	-	TRBV3-1/TRBV3-2	TRBJ2-4	CASSPYRDRGRVTKNIQYF	TGTGCCAGCAGCCCCTATCGGGACAGGGGGCGAGTGACCAAAAACATTCAGTACTTC
TRBD2	-	TRBV9	TRBJ2-2	CASSVALAGGYGELFF	TGTGCCAGCAGCGTAGCTCTGGCGGGAGGCTACGGGGAGCTGTTTTTT
-	once	TRBV5-7	TRBJ1-2	CASSLYRVDGYTF	TGTGCCAGCAGCTTGTACAGGGTTGATGGCTACACCTTC
TRBD1	-	TRBV9	TRBJ2-6	CASSSGPGWGQGDWANVLTF	TGTGCCAGCAGCTCGGGACCGGGGTGGGGACAGGGGGATTGGGCCAACGTCCTGACTTTC
TRBD1	-	TRBV7-8	TRBJ1-4	CASSLARGGLGEENEKLFF	TGTGCCAGCAGCTTAGCCCGAGGGGGCCTAGGAGAAGAAAATGAAAAACTGTTTTTT
-	-	TRBV6-1	TRBJ1-5	CASSEAGEGNQPQHF	TGTGCCAGCAGTGAAGCGGGGGAGGGGAATCAGCCCCAGCATTTT
TRBD2	once	TRBV4-3	TRBJ2-7	CASSLAVSGTSGGAGSYEQYF	TGCGCCAGCAGCCTTGCGGTATCCGGGACTAGCGGGGGGGCCGGTTCCTACGAGCAGTACTTC
TRBD1	few	TRBV10-3	TRBJ1-2	CAISQPQGASYGYTF	TGTGCCATCAGTCAACCACAGGGGGCAAGCTATGGCTACACCTTC
TRBD1	once	TRBV20-1	TRBJ1-2	CSASPPGQGRSGYTF	TGCAGTGCTAGTCCTCCGGGACAGGGGAGGTCTGGCTACACCTTC
-	-	TRBV30	TRBJ1-2	CAWSVPTGTNYGYTF	TGTGCCTGGAGTGTACCTACGGGGACTAACTATGGCTACACCTTC
-	-	TRBV15	TRBJ1-2	CATSRDLAAGYTF	TGTGCCACCAGCAGAGATTTGGCCGCTGGCTACACCTTC
-	few	TRBV4-3	TRBJ1-2	CASSQDSYGYTF	TGCGCCAGCAGCCAAGACAGCTATGGCTACACCTTC
TRBD2	-	TRBV5-1	TRBJ2-1	CASSASGRASYNEQFF	TGCGCCAGCAGCGCTAGCGGGAGGGCCTCTTACAATGAGCAGTTCTTC
TRBD2	-	TRBV2	TRBJ2-7	CASSEVSGVSQYF	TGTGCCAGCAGTGAGGTTAGCGGGGTCTCGCAGTACTTC
TRBD1	-	TRBV24-1	TRBJ1-2	CATSDSTGKGYTF	TGTGCCACCAGTGATTCGACAGGGAAAGGCTACACCTTC
TRBD1	few	TRBV11-2	TRBJ2-2	CASSARGSGTGELFF	TGTGCCAGCAGCGCCAGGGGGTCGGGCACCGGGGAGCTGTTTTTT
TRBD1	-	TRBV11-2	TRBJ1-3	CASSMTGGKYGNTIYF	TGTGCCAGCAGCATGACAGGGGGAAAATATGGAAACACCATATATTTT
-	-	TRBV6-5	TRBJ2-7	CASSYSRAGSYEQYF	TGTGCCAGCAGTTACTCGAGAGCCGGTTCCTACGAGCAGTACTTC
TRBD2	once	TRBV19	TRBJ2-2	CASSIKGLAGDGDTGELFF	TGTGCCAGTAGTATCAAGGGACTAGCGGGCGACGGGGACACCGGGGAGCTGTTTTTT
-	-	TRBV11-2	TRBJ1-2	CASSLAGEGTLSGYTF	TGTGCCAGCAGCTTAGCCGGGGAAGGTACCTTATCCGGCTACACCTTC
-	-	TRBV12-3/TRBV12-4	TRBJ1-1	CASSLAEGTEAFF	TGTGCCAGCAGTTTAGCGGAGGGGACTGAAGCTTTCTTT
TRBD1	-	TRBV7-2	TRBJ1-3	CASSLGALTGGNTIYF	TGTGCCAGCAGCTTAGGGGCTTTGACAGGGGGAAACACCATATATTTT
-	-	TRBV10-1	TRBJ2-1	CASSELSVETDEQFF	TGCGCCAGCAGTGAACTTAGCGTCGAGACGGATGAGCAGTTCTTC
-	few	TRBV27	TRBJ1-6	CASSPAREGGGRSPLHF	TGTGCCAGCAGTCCGGCTCGGGAGGGGGGGGGCCGTTCACCCCTCCACTTT
-	-	TRBV4-1	TRBJ2-3	CASSQVPGTRTDTQYF	TGCGCCAGCAGCCAAGTTCCCGGGACAAGGACAGATACGCAGTATTTT
-	-	TRBV11-3	TRBJ1-2	CASSLQGYGYTF	TGTGCCAGCAGCCTGCAGGGCTATGGCTACACCTTC
TRBD1	-	TRBV27	TRBJ2-2	CASTGQGGFTGELFF	TGTGCCAGCACCGGACAGGGGGGGTTCACCGGGGAGCTGTTTTTT
-	few	TRBV9	TRBJ2-7	CASSRGDKPYEQYF	TGTGCCAGCAGCCGTGGGGACAAGCCCTACGAGCAGTACTTC
TRBD1	-	TRBV3-1/TRBV3-2	TRBJ1-1	CATRQGMAEAFF	TGTGCCACCCGACAGGGCATGGCTGAAGCTTTCTTT
-	once	TRBV13	TRBJ1-2	CASSPRWDTQMAYGYTF	TGTGCCAGCAGCCCCCGGTGGGACACCCAGATGGCCTATGGCTACACCTTC
-	few	TRBV2	TRBJ1-1	CASARDGTEAFF	TGTGCCAGCGCGAGAGATGGCACTGAAGCTTTCTTT
-	-	TRBV19	TRBJ2-2	CASSSDSTNTGELFF	TGTGCCAGTAGTTCGGACAGCACGAACACCGGGGAGCTGTTTTTT
-	-	TRBV28	TRBJ1-2	CASSLRRQPNYGYTF	TGTGCCAGCAGTTTAAGGCGGCAGCCTAACTATGGCTACACCTTC
-	-	TRBV3-1/TRBV3-2	TRBJ1-5	CASSQDPGEHRSNQPQHF	TGTGCCAGCAGCCAAGACCCCGGGGAGCACCGTAGCAATCAGCCCCAGCATTTT
-	-	TRBV11-3	TRBJ1-4	CASSSPDRDGREKLFF	TGTGCCAGCAGCTCTCCGGACCGGGATGGGCGTGAAAAACTGTTTTTT
-	-	TRBV24-1	TRBJ1-5	CATSDFADQPQHF	TGTGCCACCAGTGATTTTGCGGATCAGCCCCAGCATTTT
TRBD1	-	TRBV19	TRBJ1-6	CATRQGSKFTTSPLHF	TGTGCCACCAGACAGGGGTCTAAATTCACGACTTCACCCCTCCACTTT
-	-	TRBV7-9	TRBJ1-2	CASSSPPSYGYTF	TGTGCCAGCAGCTCCCCCCCGAGCTATGGCTACACCTTC